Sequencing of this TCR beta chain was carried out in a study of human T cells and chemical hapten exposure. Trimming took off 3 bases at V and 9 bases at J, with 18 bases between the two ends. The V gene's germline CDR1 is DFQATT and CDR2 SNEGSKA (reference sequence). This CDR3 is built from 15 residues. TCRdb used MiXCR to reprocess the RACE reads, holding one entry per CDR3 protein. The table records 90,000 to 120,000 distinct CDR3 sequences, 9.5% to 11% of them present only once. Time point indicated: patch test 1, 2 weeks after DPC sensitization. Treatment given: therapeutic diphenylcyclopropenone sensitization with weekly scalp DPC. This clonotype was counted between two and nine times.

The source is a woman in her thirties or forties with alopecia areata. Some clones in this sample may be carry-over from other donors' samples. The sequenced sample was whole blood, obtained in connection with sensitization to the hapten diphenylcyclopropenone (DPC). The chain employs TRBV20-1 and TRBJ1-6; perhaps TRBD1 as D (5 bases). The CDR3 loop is CSARHRDYVSSPLHF. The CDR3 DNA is TGCAGTGCTAGGCACCGGGACTATGTGTCTTCACCCCTCCACTTT.